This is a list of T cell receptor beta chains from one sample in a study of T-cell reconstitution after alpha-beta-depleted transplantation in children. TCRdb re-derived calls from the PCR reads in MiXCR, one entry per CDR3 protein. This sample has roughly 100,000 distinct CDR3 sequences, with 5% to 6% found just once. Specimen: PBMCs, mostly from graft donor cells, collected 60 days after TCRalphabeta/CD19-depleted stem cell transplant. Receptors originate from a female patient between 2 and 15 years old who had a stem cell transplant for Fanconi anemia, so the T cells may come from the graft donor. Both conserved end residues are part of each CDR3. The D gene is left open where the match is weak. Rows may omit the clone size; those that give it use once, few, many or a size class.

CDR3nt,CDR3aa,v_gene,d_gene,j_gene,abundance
TGTGCCAGCAGCGGGGGGCTATACAATGAGCAGTTCTTC,CASSGGLYNEQFF,TRBV2,.,TRBJ2-1,many
TGTGCCAGCAGTTTAGAGTTCTATGGCTACACCTTC,CASSLEFYGYTF,TRBV28,.,TRBJ1-2,many
TGCAGTGCTAGAGGGACTAGCGGGACCCAAGTCACAGATACGCAGTATTTT,CSARGTSGTQVTDTQYF,TRBV20-1,TRBD2,TRBJ2-3,many
TGTGCCAGCAGTTTGGGGCAGGAGGGAGGCTACACCTTC,CASSLGQEGGYTF,TRBV12-3/TRBV12-4,.,TRBJ1-2,.
TGCGCCAGCAGCTTACAGGTACAAGGCCTTGAAGCTTTCTTT,CASSLQVQGLEAFF,TRBV5-1,.,TRBJ1-1,many
TGCGCCAGCAGCTTCTTTGGGGGGGAGAGCACAGATACGCAGTATTTT,CASSFFGGESTDTQYF,TRBV5-1,TRBD2,TRBJ2-3,few
TGCGCCAGCAGCTTGGATCCCGGGGTCGAGGAGACCCAGTACTTC,CASSLDPGVEETQYF,TRBV5-1,.,TRBJ2-5,few
TGTGCCAGCAGCTTAGCTTCTGGGTTCCTACCGGGACAGGGGTCCCTTGAGGTGGAGACCCAGTACTTC,CASSLASGFLPGQGSLEVETQYF,TRBV11-1,TRBD1,TRBJ2-5,.
TGCGCCAGCAGTGGAGCGGGGGGGTCGGAGACCCAGTACTTC,CASSGAGGSETQYF,TRBV5-1,TRBD2,TRBJ2-5,.
TGTGCCACCAGCAGAGATGTGGGGGAAAGTGCAGATACGCAGTATTTT,CATSRDVGESADTQYF,TRBV15,.,TRBJ2-3,few
TGTGCCAGCAGCCACACAGGGGGGCAATCTGGAAACACCATATATTTT,CASSHTGGQSGNTIYF,TRBV12-3/TRBV12-4,TRBD1,TRBJ1-3,.
TGTGCCAGCAGCCAAGAGCACAGGAACCCCCCCACAGATACGCAGTATTTT,CASSQEHRNPPTDTQYF,TRBV4-2,.,TRBJ2-3,many
TGCAGTGCTATTGACCCTAGCGTCAGCTCCTACGAGCAGTACTTC,CSAIDPSVSSYEQYF,TRBV20-1,.,TRBJ2-7,many
TGTGCCAGCAGTCCAGGACGGATTCAAGAGACCCAGTACTTC,CASSPGRIQETQYF,TRBV12-3/TRBV12-4,.,TRBJ2-5,many
TGCGCCAGCAGCTTGGGGGTTCGGGACTTACCCTACGAGCAGTACTTC,CASSLGVRDLPYEQYF,TRBV5-1,.,TRBJ2-7,.
TGCAGTGCGAGCGGGTGGGCGGTGGGCACAGATACGCAGTATTTT,CSASGWAVGTDTQYF,TRBV20-1,.,TRBJ2-3,many
TGTGCCAGCAGCCAAGACCTCCCAGGACCCCAGCATTTT,CASSQDLPGPQHF,TRBV4-2,.,TRBJ1-5,many
TGTGCCAGCAGCTTGGTTCCTCGCACAGATACGCAGTATTTT,CASSLVPRTDTQYF,TRBV5-5,.,TRBJ2-3,many
TGCAGTGCTAGAGCGGGTTCCTCCTACGAGCAGTACTTC,CSARAGSSYEQYF,TRBV20-1,.,TRBJ2-7,many
TGCGCCAGCAGCTTGGCCCTTACTTCCTACGAGCAGTACTTC,CASSLALTSYEQYF,TRBV5-1,.,TRBJ2-7,many
TGCGCCAGCAGCTTGGCCAAGGACTCTGGGGCCAACGTCCTGACTTTC,CASSLAKDSGANVLTF,TRBV5-1,.,TRBJ2-6,.
TGTGCCAGCAGTCAAAGCCTCTCTGGAAACACCATATATTTT,CASSQSLSGNTIYF,TRBV28,.,TRBJ1-3,.
TGTGCCAGCTCAACCGGGACAGGGGGCGCGGATACGCAGTATTTT,CASSTGTGGADTQYF,TRBV18,TRBD1,TRBJ2-3,.
TGCGCCAGCAGCTTGGAGCGGGAAAGGAGTGAGCAGTTCTTC,CASSLERERSEQFF,TRBV5-1,TRBD2,TRBJ2-1,many
TGCGCCAGCAGTCAATCGATTACTGAGGGATCCGATTACGAGCAGTACTTC,CASSQSITEGSDYEQYF,TRBV23-1,.,TRBJ2-7,.
TGTGCCAGCAGCTCCAGTCCGAAAGATACGCAGTATTTT,CASSSSPKDTQYF,TRBV11-3,.,TRBJ2-3,many
TGTGCCACCAGCGGGTCCGTAAACACCGGGGAGCTGTTTTTT,CATSGSVNTGELFF,TRBV15,.,TRBJ2-2,many
TGTGCCAGCAGCGCCGGACTAGCGGGATTCTCCTACGAGCAGTACTTC,CASSAGLAGFSYEQYF,TRBV7-3,TRBD2,TRBJ2-7,few
TGTGCCAGCAGGCCGGTTGGCGGGATTATCACCTACAATGAGCAGTTCTTC,CASRPVGGIITYNEQFF,TRBV27,.,TRBJ2-1,.
TGCGCCAGCAGCTTCGACTCACTAGCCGGTAACACAGATACGCAGTATTTT,CASSFDSLAGNTDTQYF,TRBV5-1,.,TRBJ2-3,few
TGTGCCAGCAGTTACTTAGCGGGGGGGCTAGCCAAAAACATTCAGTACTTC,CASSYLAGGLAKNIQYF,TRBV6-5,TRBD2,TRBJ2-4,many
TGTGCCTGGAGTGTACGAGGGGCTCAGCCCCAGCATTTT,CAWSVRGAQPQHF,TRBV30,.,TRBJ1-5,many
TGTGCCTCCGGACGGGCAGCCCACGGGGGACACCCTAGCACAGATACGCAGTATTTT,CASGRAAHGGHPSTDTQYF,TRBV30,.,TRBJ2-3,few
TGCAGTGCTAGAGTTAGGTACAGGGGGCAAAGTGAGCAGTTCTTC,CSARVRYRGQSEQFF,TRBV20-1,TRBD1,TRBJ2-1,many
TGTGCCAGCAGCCCGGGACAGCCGTCCTACGAGCAGTACTTC,CASSPGQPSYEQYF,TRBV7-9,TRBD1,TRBJ2-7,few
TGCAGTGCTAGCCTGAGTCTTAATGAGCAGTTCTTC,CSASLSLNEQFF,TRBV20-1,.,TRBJ2-1,many
TGTGCCAGCAGCTTAGCGTTTCGGGGGGGGTACAATGAGCAGTTCTTC,CASSLAFRGGYNEQFF,TRBV7-9,TRBD2,TRBJ2-1,few
TGTGCCAGCAGCTTCACCCGGGAACAGGGGTGGGATGAGCAGTTCTTC,CASSFTREQGWDEQFF,TRBV11-2,TRBD1,TRBJ2-1,many
TGTGCCAGCAGCCGTACTAGAGTCGGAGAGACCCAGTACTTC,CASSRTRVGETQYF,TRBV2,.,TRBJ2-5,many
TGTGCCAGCAGTTACCGGACAGGGGGCATTCATGAGCAGTTCTTC,CASSYRTGGIHEQFF,TRBV27,TRBD1,TRBJ2-1,many
TGTGCCAGCAGTTTAATGGTAACGGGAGTCTACGAGCAGTACTTC,CASSLMVTGVYEQYF,TRBV27,.,TRBJ2-7,many
TGCGCCAGCAGCTTGTGGACAGGGAGTGAAAAACTGTTTTTT,CASSLWTGSEKLFF,TRBV5-1,TRBD1,TRBJ1-4,few
TGTGCCAGCAGTTTATCCTCCGACCAAACCGGGACAGGGGGCGGAGACGCTGAAGCTTTCTTT,CASSLSSDQTGTGGGDAEAFF,TRBV12-3/TRBV12-4,TRBD1,TRBJ1-1,many
TGTGCCACCAGCAGAGACGGCAGGGGGCAAGGGGAGCAGTACTTC,CATSRDGRGQGEQYF,TRBV15,TRBD1,TRBJ2-7,many
TGCAGTGCTAGACAGAGCGGGGGGGCGAACACCGGGGAGCTGTTTTTT,CSARQSGGANTGELFF,TRBV20-1,TRBD2,TRBJ2-2,many
TGCAGTGCTAGAGATCCGCCGGGACAGGGGTGGTATGGCTACACCTTC,CSARDPPGQGWYGYTF,TRBV20-1,TRBD1,TRBJ1-2,few
TGCAGCGTTGCTGCAGCGGGGGGGCCTGGAGAGACCCAGTACTTC,CSVAAAGGPGETQYF,TRBV29-1,TRBD2,TRBJ2-5,many
TGTGCCAGCAGCTTAGTACTAGCGGGCTACAATGAGCAGTTCTTC,CASSLVLAGYNEQFF,TRBV7-6,TRBD2,TRBJ2-1,many
TGTGCCAGCAGCTTAGTGGCTAGCGGGGGCTGGGAGACCCAGTACTTC,CASSLVASGGWETQYF,TRBV13,TRBD2,TRBJ2-5,.